The 23 T cell receptor beta chains given below trace back to one sample, sequenced in a study of cytomegalovirus exposure and HLA in healthy donors. Use of 60 Vbeta and 13 Jbeta primers characterized the PCR. Some clones are missing from TCRdb's copy, which holds only in-frame ones; the method was immunoSEQ multiplex PCR. This sample has fewer than 200,000 clones, with roughly 85% found just once. Sequenced input: PBMCs. These receptors were taken from a woman in her 50s in good health and CMV-seropositive.

A note on this clone: Other DNA variants within this sample encode the same CDR3. The chain couples TRBV7-2 to TRBJ2-7; D is ambiguous. Trimming cost V 3 bases and J 0 bases, with 3 bases left between them. Germline assignment: CDR1 SGHTA and CDR2 FQGNSA. The CDR3 consists of 12 residues. CDR3 region: CASSFSSYEQYF. The CDR3 nucleotides are TGTGCCAGCAGCTTCAGCTCCTACGAGCAGTACTTC.

This clone was seen only a few times. CDR3 sequence: CSVAWTSGQETQYF. CDR3 DNA: TGCAGCGTCGCCTGGACTAGCGGACAAGAGACCCAGTACTTC. The V and J genes are TRBV29-1 and TRBJ2-5, with 10 bases identical to TRBD2. The V and J ends lost 6 bases and 2 bases, in that order; junction bases with no gene match: 6. The CDR3 length is 14 residues. Germline CDR1 reads SQVTM; CDR2 reads ANQGSEA.

Of note for this clone: The germline gene is not matched at one end of the junction; a read error may be the cause. In the same sample, other DNA sequences code for this CDR3. The chain links TRBV15 to TRBJ1-4; D is undetermined. There are 16 residues in the CDR3. Germline assignment: CDR1 LNHNV and CDR2 YYDKDF (reference sequence). CDR3 DNA: TGTGCCACTAGCAGAGATCTAGCTGCAACTAATGAAAAACTGTTTTTT. It is translated as CATSRDLAATNEKLFF.

V gene TRBV5-4 combines with J gene TRBJ2-2; D perhaps matches TRBD1 (5 bases). The CDR3 length is 14 residues. The germline CDR1 and CDR2 sequences are SGHNT and YYREEE (reference sequence). V was clipped by 9 bases and J by 4 bases, with 16 bases between them. CDR3 loop: CATRTRWGTGELFF. CDR3 nucleotide sequence: TGTGCCACAAGGACACGGTGGGGCACCGGGGAGCTGTTTTTT.

V usage is TRBV29-1 and J usage is TRBJ2-4; 8 bases match TRBD1. CDR3 length: 20 amino acids. In germline, CDR1 is SQVTM, CDR2 ANQGSEA. With 0 bases clipped from V and 1 base from J, the junction kept 17 bases outside the gene matches. The CDR3 is CSVEDRGQGKASVAKNIQYF. The DNA of the CDR3 is TGCAGCGTTGAAGATCGTGGACAGGGCAAAGCATCCGTTGCCAAAAACATTCAGTACTTC. The full variable domain, completed using reference TRBV29-1 and TRBJ2-4, is SAVISQKPSRDICQRGTSLTIQCQVDSQVTMMFWYRQQPGQSLTLIATANQGSEATYESGFVIDKFPISRPNLTFSTLTVSNMSPEDSSIYLCSVEDRGQGKASVAKNIQYFGAGTRLSVL.

This sequence joins TRBV18 and TRBJ2-7, with TRBD2 matching 9 bases. Germline-derived CDR1 and CDR2 are KGHSH and LQKENI. This CDR3 is 16 amino acids long. The V gene end was trimmed by 1 base and the J gene end by 2 bases; junction bases not matched to a gene: 6. In nucleotides, the CDR3 is TGTGCCAGCTCACCACGGCTAGCGGGAACCACCTACGAGCAGTACTTC. Translated: CASSPRLAGTTYEQYF.

The chain couples TRBV7-6 to TRBJ2-2; 15 bases agree with TRBD2. This CDR3 comprises 16 residues. V shed 6 bases and J 7 bases; nucleotides not matched to a gene: 6. CDR1 SGHVS and CDR2 FNYEAQ come from the germline V gene. The CDR3, as DNA: TGTGCCAGCAGTGTTGGACTAGCGGGGGGGAACGGGGAGCTGTTTTTT. Its translation: CASSVGLAGGNGELFF.

V is TRBV2 and J is TRBJ2-3; 7 nucleotides match TRBD1. Germline CDR1 and CDR2: SNHLY and FYNNEI. J was trimmed by 6 bases and V by 4 bases; bases with no gene match: 16. This CDR3 region has 17 residues. CDR3 amino acids: CASSGDRGAQGFDTQYF. Written as DNA, the CDR3 is TGTGCCAGCAGTGGGGACAGAGGAGCTCAGGGTTTTGATACGCAGTATTTT.

This clone was counted only a few times. The V gene is TRBV9, the J gene TRBJ1-2; D may be TRBD1 (6 bases). Germline values: CDR1 SGDLS, CDR2 YYNGEE. CDR3 size: 15 residues. V was clipped by 0 bases and J by 7 bases, with 16 bases between them. CDR3 region: CASSVGWDTAGGYTF. CDR3 coding DNA: TGTGCCAGCAGCGTAGGGTGGGACACCGCCGGTGGCTACACCTTC.

The V gene is TRBV5-6, the J gene TRBJ2-5; D ambiguous. CDR3 size: 13 residues. CDR1 SGHDT and CDR2 YYEEEE come from the germline V gene. Trimming stripped 0 bases from V and 7 bases from J, with 10 bases between. CDR3: CASSLGAYVTQYF. In DNA form, the CDR3 reads TGTGCCAGCAGCTTGGGCGCTTATGTGACCCAGTACTTC.

This chain joins TRBV6-4 and TRBJ2-1; the match to TRBD2 covers 9 bases. The trim removed 7 bases at V and 5 bases at J, leaving 9 bases unmatched. The CDR3 is 15 residues long. The germline V gene encodes CDR1 MRHNA and CDR2 SNTAGT. The CDR3: CASKISSGINNEQFF. CDR3 coding DNA: TGTGCCAGCAAGATTTCTAGCGGGATTAACAATGAGCAGTTCTTC.

This sequence joins TRBV5-1 and TRBJ1-2, with 8 nucleotides matching TRBD1. In germline, CDR1 is SGHRS, CDR2 YFSETQ. Unmatched junction bases numbered 10, after V lost 4 bases and J lost 8 bases. This CDR3 has 14 residues. This chain's CDR3 is CASSMGQGAQGYTF. Written as DNA, the CDR3 is TGCGCCAGCAGCATGGGGCAGGGGGCGCAAGGCTACACCTTC.

The V call is TRBV12-5, the J call TRBJ2-5; 10 bases match TRBD1. The CDR3 spans 17 residues. CDR1 is LGHNT and CDR2 is FRNRAP in the germline V gene. Germline trimming cut 0 bases from V and 2 bases from J; bases unmatched to any gene: 6. The CDR3 bases are TGTGCTAGTGGTTTGGTATTGGGACAGGGGCATCAAGAGACCCAGTACTTC. Amino acids: CASGLVLGQGHQETQYF.

This chain links TRBV28 with TRBJ2-7; a weak D match, TRBD1 (5 bases). The CDR3 extends over 13 amino acids. Trimming left V 6 bases short and J 1 base short, with 10 bases between. Germline CDR1 reads MDHEN; CDR2 reads SYDVKM. CDR3 amino acids: CASRLTGSYEQYF. CDR3 bases: TGTGCCAGCAGACTTACAGGATCCTACGAGCAGTACTTC.

The gene calls are TRBV7-9 and TRBJ1-1, with 7 bases lining up with TRBD1. CDR3 size: 16 residues. CDR1 and CDR2 (germline): SEHNR, FQNEAQ (reference sequence). Germline trimming cut 5 bases from V and 0 bases from J; bases unmatched to any gene: 9. CDR3 in amino acids: CASSQPWTGLNTEAFF. The CDR3 coding sequence is TGTGCCAGCAGCCAACCCTGGACAGGACTGAACACTGAAGCTTTCTTT.

This chain links TRBV28 with TRBJ1-5, with TRBD1 as a possible D gene (5 bases). Trimming shortened V by 3 bases and J by 6 bases, and 12 bases separated the two germline ends. CDR1 MDHEN and CDR2 SYDVKM come from the germline V gene. CDR3 size: 14 residues. CDR3 bases: TGTGCCAGCAGTTTGGAGGGGACGATTCAGCCCCAGCATTTT. Its protein product is CASSLEGTIQPQHF. The whole variable domain, filled in from reference TRBV28 and TRBJ1-5, reads DVKVTQSSRYLVKRTGEKVFLECVQDMDHENMFWYRQDPGLGLRLIYFSYDVKMKEKGDIPEGYSVSREKKERFSLILESASTNQTSMYLCASSLEGTIQPQHFGDGTRLSIL.

The chain recombines TRBV11-2 with TRBJ2-6, with 7 positions matching TRBD1. The CDR3 is made up of 15 amino acids. Unmatched junction bases numbered 5, after V lost 5 bases and J lost 4 bases. From germline, CDR1 is SGHAT and CDR2 FQNNGV. The CDR3 DNA follows: TGTGCCAGCAGCGATAGGGGGCACGGGGCCAACGTCCTGACTTTC. This encodes CASSDRGHGANVLTF.

The rearrangement joins TRBV6-1 to TRBJ1-6; tentative D call: TRBD1 (6 bases). The V and J ends lost 7 bases and 5 bases respectively, with 9 bases between them. Germline values: CDR1 MNHNS, CDR2 SASEGT. CDR3 size: 13 residues. CDR3 amino acids: CASKGVNNSPLHF. CDR3 bases: TGTGCCAGCAAGGGGGTCAATAATTCACCCCTCCACTTT.

V usage is TRBV5-1 and J usage is TRBJ2-1, with 8 bases matching TRBD2. Germline loops: CDR1 SGHRS, CDR2 YFSETQ. V was clipped by 1 base and J by 10 bases; unmatched bases: 10. This CDR3 contains 15 residues. In DNA, the CDR3 is TGCGCCAGCAGCTTGCGAGCGGGGGCCCCAGGGGAGCAGTTCTTC. It codes for CASSLRAGAPGEQFF. Full variable domain (outside the CDR3, taken from reference TRBV5-1 and TRBJ2-1): KAGVTQTPRYLIKTRGQQVTLSCSPISGHRSVSWYQQTPGQGLQFLFEYFSETQRNKGNFPGRFSGRQFSNSRSEMNVSTLELGDSALYLCASSLRAGAPGEQFFGPGTRLTVL.

V and J are TRBV30 and TRBJ1-5; the D gene is possibly TRBD1 (6 bases). CDR3 length equals 15 residues. In germline, CDR1 is GTSNPN, CDR2 SVGIG (reference sequence). Trimming cost V 0 bases and J 1 base, with 10 bases left between them. The CDR3 coding sequence is TGTGCCTGGAGTGTGACAGGAACGAGCAATCAGCCCCAGCATTTT. This sequence encodes CAWSVTGTSNQPQHF.

The chain combines TRBV19 with TRBJ2-5, with 7 nucleotides matching TRBD1. CDR1 and CDR2 from the germline V gene are LNHDA and SQIVND (reference sequence). This CDR3 contains 14 residues. Trimming removed 7 bases from V and 2 bases from J; junction bases left unmatched: 7. The CDR3 DNA reads TGTGCCAGTATGGCAGGGGGTCTTCAAGAGACCCAGTACTTC. Translating gives CASMAGGLQETQYF.

The table lists this clone with a few counts. This chain joins TRBV2 and TRBJ2-1; D is possibly TRBD2 (6 bases). The V gene's germline CDR1 is SNHLY and CDR2 FYNNEI. The CDR3 spans 14 residues. The ends were cut back, 8 bases at V and 6 bases at J, with 17 bases in the middle. The CDR3 loop reads CASLLRDLPNEQFF. CDR3 sequence (DNA): TGTGCCAGCCTTCTAAGGGACTTACCCAATGAGCAGTTCTTC.

The chain recombines TRBV4-3 with TRBJ2-1; TRBD2 might be the D (6 bases). The ends were cut back, 4 bases at V and 7 bases at J, with 17 bases in the middle. Per the germline V gene, CDR1 is LGHNA and CDR2 is YSLEER. The CDR3 length is 15 residues. The CDR3 region is CASSLKTSSLNEQFF. The CDR3 DNA is TGCGCCAGCAGCCTCAAGACTAGTAGTCTAAATGAGCAGTTCTTC.